This is a list of T cell receptor beta chains from one sample in a study of STAT5B mutations in CD4+ large granular lymphocyte leukemia. Sequenced by immunoSEQ multiplex PCR; TCRdb stores in-frame clones only, minus some. Here the sample spans more than 30,000 clones, 75% to 85% being singletons. The specimen was CD4+ T cells from blood buffy coats. The receptors were gathered from a human donor in good health. CDR3s include the opening cysteine and the closing phenylalanine or tryptophan. A D gene is named only where the DNA matches it firmly. The size field is filled for only some rows; it gives once, few, many or a size class.

size,D,V,J,CDR3,DNA
-,-,TRBV5-4,TRBJ1-1,CASSPSLIRDTEAFF,TGTGCCAGCAGCCCGTCCCTTATTAGAGACACTGAAGCTTTCTTT
-,-,TRBV11-2,TRBJ1-2,CASSLDSYGYTF,TGTGCCAGCAGCTTGGACAGCTATGGCTACACCTTC
-,TRBD2,TRBV6-5,TRBJ2-3,CASSSTSGRPNTQYF,TGTGCCAGCAGCTCGACTAGCGGGAGACCTAATACGCAGTATTTT
-,-,TRBV6-1,TRBJ2-5,CASSEASGERETQYF,TGTGCCAGCAGTGAAGCGTCAGGGGAGAGAGAGACCCAGTACTTC
-,-,TRBV2,TRBJ2-7,CASGTGTSAGYF,TGTGCCAGCGGGACAGGAACTAGCGCCGGGTACTTC
-,-,TRBV27,TRBJ2-3,CASSSPLGLNDADTQYF,TGTGCCAGCAGTTCGCCCCTCGGACTCAACGATGCAGATACGCAGTATTTT
-,TRBD2,TRBV7-2,TRBJ2-2,CASSFRGLAGTNTGELFF,TGTGCCAGCAGTTTTCGTGGACTAGCGGGGACCAACACCGGGGAGCTGTTTTTT
-,-,TRBV7-8,TRBJ1-2,CASSLRRGTANYGYTF,TGTGCCAGCAGCTTACGAAGGGGCACAGCTAACTATGGCTACACCTTC
-,TRBD1,TRBV4-3,TRBJ2-3,CASSNRGGGTDTQYF,TGCGCCAGCAGCAACAGGGGTGGGGGCACAGATACGCAGTATTTT
once,-,TRBV18,TRBJ2-7,CASSPLKAGAEQYF,TGTGCCAGCTCACCACTTAAGGCGGGGGCCGAGCAGTACTTC
-,-,TRBV30,TRBJ1-5,CAWSTGQRQPQHF,TGTGCCTGGAGTACAGGGCAGAGGCAGCCCCAGCATTTT
-,-,TRBV15,TRBJ2-6,CATSRGPTGANVLTF,TGTGCCACCAGCAGAGGGCCCACTGGGGCCAACGTCCTGACTTTC
-,-,TRBV10-2,TRBJ1-2,CASSEFMAYYGYTF,TGCGCCAGCAGTGAGTTTATGGCTTACTATGGCTACACCTTC
once,-,TRBV5-5,TRBJ1-1,CASSLQLGPANTEAFF,TGTGCCAGCAGCTTGCAACTCGGTCCAGCGAACACTGAAGCTTTCTTT
-,-,TRBV6-1,TRBJ1-2,CASSEGGPPGGYTF,TGTGCCAGCAGTGAAGGGGGCCCCCCGGGAGGCTACACCTTC
-,-,TRBV5-1,TRBJ2-3,CASSLGLLKIPDTQYF,TGCGCCAGCAGCTTGGGCCTCCTGAAAATCCCAGATACGCAGTATTTT
-,TRBD1,TRBV6-5,TRBJ1-2,CASTPGRGAYGYTF,TGTGCCAGCACCCCGGGCAGGGGGGCGTATGGCTACACCTTC
-,-,TRBV7-2,TRBJ2-7,CASSLVSDSYEQYF,TGTGCCAGCAGCTTAGTGAGCGACTCCTACGAGCAGTACTTC
-,-,TRBV7-2,TRBJ2-3,CASSSTSTIRVYF,TGTGCCAGCAGCTCCACTAGCACAATACGGGTGTATTTT
-,TRBD1,TRBV25-1,TRBJ2-7,CASNPGQGSYEQYF,TGTGCCAGCAATCCGGGACAGGGGTCCTACGAGCAGTACTTC
few,-,TRBV21-1,TRBJ1-1,CASSKERENTEAFF,TGTGCCAGCAGCAAGGAACGGGAGAACACTGAAGCTTTCTTT
-,-,TRBV18,TRBJ2-1,CASSPPLDGRKEQFF,TGTGCCAGCTCACCACCGCTAGATGGGAGGAAGGAGCAGTTCTTC
-,-,TRBV29-1,TRBJ1-2,CSGSRPNYGYTF,TGCAGCGGGAGCAGGCCTAACTATGGCTACACCTTC
-,-,TRBV19,TRBJ2-2,CASSMAGSPGELFF,TGTGCCAGTAGTATGGCAGGTAGCCCCGGGGAGCTGTTTTTT
few,-,TRBV28,TRBJ1-2,CASRLPSAVPYGYTF,TGTGCCAGCAGACTACCCTCGGCAGTCCCCTATGGCTACACCTTC
-,-,TRBV7-6,TRBJ2-3,CASSANLADTQYF,TGTGCCAGCAGCGCGAATCTAGCGGATACGCAGTATTTT
once,-,TRBV7-2,TRBJ2-2,CASSLASGYVGELFF,TGTGCCAGCAGCTTAGCATCAGGGTACGTCGGGGAGCTGTTTTTT
few,-,TRBV13,TRBJ1-2,CASSLTEGGYTF,TGTGCCAGCAGCTTGACCGAAGGGGGCTACACCTTC
-,TRBD1,TRBV5-4,TRBJ2-7,CASSPGQVVEQYF,TGTGCCAGCAGCCCGGGACAGGTGGTCGAGCAGTACTTC
-,-,TRBV27,TRBJ1-5,CASSSNQPQHF,TGTGCCAGCAGTTCCAATCAGCCCCAGCATTTT
-,-,TRBV13,TRBJ2-3,CASSLSGGPSTDTQYF,TGTGCCAGCAGCTTAAGCGGCGGGCCTAGCACAGATACGCAGTATTTT
-,TRBD1,TRBV7-9,TRBJ2-3,CASSLALGQGSEAYF,TGTGCCAGCAGCTTAGCCTTGGGACAGGGTTCGGAAGCGTATTTT
-,-,TRBV9,TRBJ1-3,CASSVALGSGTIYF,TGTGCCAGCAGCGTAGCTTTGGGGAGCGGCACCATATATTTT
-,-,TRBV19,TRBJ1-4,CASSALTKRHEKLFF,TGTGCCAGTAGTGCTTTGACTAAACGGCATGAAAAACTGTTTTTT
-,-,TRBV9,TRBJ1-2,CASSVDLGYGYTF,TGTGCCAGCAGCGTAGACCTCGGCTATGGCTACACCTTC
-,-,TRBV5-6,TRBJ1-2,CASSSGGGKYGYTF,TGTGCCAGCAGCTCGGGGGGGGGCAAATATGGCTACACCTTC
-,-,TRBV28,TRBJ2-7,CASSLDYEQYF,TGTGCCAGCAGTTTAGATTACGAGCAGTACTTC
-,-,TRBV5-1,TRBJ2-5,CASRSLGGQETQYF,TGCGCCAGCAGGTCCCTCGGGGGTCAAGAGACCCAGTACTTC
-,-,TRBV19,TRBJ1-2,CASKRQTTLTIGYTF,TGTGCCAGTAAACGGCAAACCACCCTTACTATCGGCTACACCTTC
-,TRBD2,TRBV6-1,TRBJ2-3,CASSEVLAGGPRTDTQYF,TGTGCCAGCAGTGAAGTTCTAGCGGGGGGCCCACGCACAGATACGCAGTATTTT
-,TRBD1,TRBV20-1,TRBJ2-5,CSANRGETQYF,TGCAGTGCAAACAGGGGAGAGACCCAGTACTTC
once,TRBD2,TRBV20-1,TRBJ2-3,CSAEKRGTQYF,TGCAGTGCCGAGAAGCGGGGTACGCAGTATTTT
-,-,TRBV5-1,TRBJ2-5,CASSLGGNQETQYF,TGCGCCAGCAGCTTGGGGGGGAACCAAGAGACCCAGTACTTC
-,-,TRBV5-1,TRBJ2-7,CASSWGPNRYEQYF,TGCGCCAGCAGCTGGGGCCCCAATCGCTACGAGCAGTACTTC
-,-,TRBV15,TRBJ1-1,CATSGPRGARTEAFF,TGTGCCACCAGCGGGCCTCGGGGGGCTAGAACTGAAGCTTTCTTT
-,-,TRBV5-1,TRBJ1-1,CASSLRKAGNTEAFF,TGCGCCAGCAGCTTGAGGAAGGCGGGGAACACTGAAGCTTTCTTT
-,-,TRBV21-1,TRBJ2-4,CASSKDTGGSKNIQYF,TGTGCCAGCAGCAAAGATACCGGGGGCAGTAAAAACATTCAGTACTTC
once,-,TRBV5-1,TRBJ2-3,CASSLRSTSTDTQYF,TGCGCCAGCAGCCTCCGAAGTACTAGCACAGATACGCAGTATTTT
-,TRBD1,TRBV6-6,TRBJ2-1,CASSSTGGLGNEQFF,TGTGCCAGCAGTTCCACAGGGGGGTTAGGGAATGAGCAGTTCTTC
-,TRBD2,TRBV5-8,TRBJ2-2,CASSSGTSRTGELFF,TGTGCCAGCAGCTCCGGGACTAGTCGCACCGGGGAGCTGTTTTTT
once,-,TRBV20-1,TRBJ2-7,CSARKPNEQYF,TGCAGTGCTAGAAAGCCGAACGAGCAGTACTTC
-,-,TRBV19,TRBJ1-2,CASSMGGHGYTF,TGTGCCAGTAGTATGGGGGGGCATGGCTACACCTTC
-,-,TRBV7-2,TRBJ2-3,CASSLQTNTDTQYF,TGTGCCAGCAGCTTACAGACTAACACAGATACGCAGTATTTT
-,-,TRBV10-1,TRBJ1-1,CASRDNYNTEAFF,TGCGCCAGCAGGGACAACTATAACACTGAAGCTTTCTTT